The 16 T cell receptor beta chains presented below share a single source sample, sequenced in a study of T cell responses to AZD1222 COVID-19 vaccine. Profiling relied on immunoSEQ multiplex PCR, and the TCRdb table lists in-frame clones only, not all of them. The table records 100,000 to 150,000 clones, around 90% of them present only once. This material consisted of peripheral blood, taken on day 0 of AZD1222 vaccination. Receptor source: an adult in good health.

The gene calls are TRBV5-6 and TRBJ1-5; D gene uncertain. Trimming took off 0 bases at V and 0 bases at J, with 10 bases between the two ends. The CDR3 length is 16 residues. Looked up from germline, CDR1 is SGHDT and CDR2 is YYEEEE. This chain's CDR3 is CASSLGGTLSNQPQHF. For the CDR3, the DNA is TGTGCCAGCAGCTTGGGTGGCACCCTTAGCAATCAGCCCCAGCATTTT.

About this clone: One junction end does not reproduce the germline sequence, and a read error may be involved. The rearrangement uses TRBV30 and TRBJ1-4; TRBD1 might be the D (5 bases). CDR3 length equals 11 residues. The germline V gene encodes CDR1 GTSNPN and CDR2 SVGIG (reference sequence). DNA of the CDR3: TGTGCCGGGAGAGGGGTGGAAAAACTGTTTTTT. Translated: CAGRGVEKLFF.

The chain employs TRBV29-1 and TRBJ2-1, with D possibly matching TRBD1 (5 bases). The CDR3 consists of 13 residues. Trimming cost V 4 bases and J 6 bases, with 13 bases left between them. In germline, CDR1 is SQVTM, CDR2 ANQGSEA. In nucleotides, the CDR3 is TGCAGCGTTGTTGGTGGCAGGGTCAATGAGCAGTTCTTC. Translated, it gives CSVVGGRVNEQFF.

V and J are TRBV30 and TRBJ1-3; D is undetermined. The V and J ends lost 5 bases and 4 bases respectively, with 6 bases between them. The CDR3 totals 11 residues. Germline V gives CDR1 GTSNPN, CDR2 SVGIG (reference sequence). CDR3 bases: TGTGCCTGGCGGGCCGGAAACACCATATATTTT. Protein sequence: CAWRAGNTIYF.

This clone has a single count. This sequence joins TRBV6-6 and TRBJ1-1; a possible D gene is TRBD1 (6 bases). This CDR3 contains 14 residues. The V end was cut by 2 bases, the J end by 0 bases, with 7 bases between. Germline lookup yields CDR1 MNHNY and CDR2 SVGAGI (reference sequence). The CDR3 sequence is CASSYGQMNTEAFF. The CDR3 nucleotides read TGTGCCAGCAGTTACGGACAGATGAACACTGAAGCTTTCTTT.

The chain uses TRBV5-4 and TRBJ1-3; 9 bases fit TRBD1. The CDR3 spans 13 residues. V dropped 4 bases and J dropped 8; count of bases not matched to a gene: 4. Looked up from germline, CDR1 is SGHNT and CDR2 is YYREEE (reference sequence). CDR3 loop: CASSGDRGDTIYF. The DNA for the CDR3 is TGTGCCAGCAGCGGCGACAGGGGGGACACCATATATTTT.

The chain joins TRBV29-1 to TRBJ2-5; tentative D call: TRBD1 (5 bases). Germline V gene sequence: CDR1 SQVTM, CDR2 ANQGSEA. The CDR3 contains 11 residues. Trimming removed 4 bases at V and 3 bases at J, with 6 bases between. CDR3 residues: CSVGREETQYF. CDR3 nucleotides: TGCAGCGTTGGCAGGGAAGAGACCCAGTACTTC.

Written as DNA, the CDR3 is TGTGCCAGCAGCAAACGCTCTGGAAACACCATATATTTT. It codes for CASSKRSGNTIYF. This chain uses TRBV27 with TRBJ1-3; D is uncertain. V dropped 6 bases and J dropped 0 bases, with 6 bases sitting between them. This CDR3 is built from 13 residues. Germline assignment: CDR1 MNHEY and CDR2 SMNVEV (reference sequence).

CDR3 in amino acids: CASKASPRETQYF. The CDR3 DNA sequence: TGCGCCAGCAAGGCTAGCCCGCGGGAGACCCAGTACTTC. The V gene is TRBV5-1, the J gene TRBJ2-5; weak D call: TRBD2 (5 bases). The CDR3 runs to 13 residues. Germline CDR1 and CDR2: SGHRS and YFSETQ. Trimming shortened V by 6 bases and J by 5 bases, and 14 bases separated the two germline ends.

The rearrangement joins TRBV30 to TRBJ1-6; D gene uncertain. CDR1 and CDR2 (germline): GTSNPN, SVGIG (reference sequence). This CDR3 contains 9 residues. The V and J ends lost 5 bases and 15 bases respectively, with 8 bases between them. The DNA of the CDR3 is TGTGCCTGGGGACGGTACCTCCACTTT. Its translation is CAWGRYLHF.

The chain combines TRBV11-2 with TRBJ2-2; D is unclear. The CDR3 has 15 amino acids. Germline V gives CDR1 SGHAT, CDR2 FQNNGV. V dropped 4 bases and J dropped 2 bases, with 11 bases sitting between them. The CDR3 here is CASSSVSVNTGELFF. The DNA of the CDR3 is TGTGCCAGCAGCTCCGTGTCAGTTAACACCGGGGAGCTGTTTTTT.

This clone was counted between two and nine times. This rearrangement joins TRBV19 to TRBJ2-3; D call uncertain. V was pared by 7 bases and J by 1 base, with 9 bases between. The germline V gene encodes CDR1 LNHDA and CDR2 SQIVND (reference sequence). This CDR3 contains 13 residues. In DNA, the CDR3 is TGTGCCAGTACGGTATCGGGCACAGATACGCAGTATTTT. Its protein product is CASTVSGTDTQYF.

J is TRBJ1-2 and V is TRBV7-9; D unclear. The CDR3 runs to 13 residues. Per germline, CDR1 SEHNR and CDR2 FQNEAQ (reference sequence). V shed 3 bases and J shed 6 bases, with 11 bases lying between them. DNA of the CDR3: TGTGCCAGCAGCTTGAGGGCAATTGATGGCTACACCTTC. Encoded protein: CASSLRAIDGYTF.

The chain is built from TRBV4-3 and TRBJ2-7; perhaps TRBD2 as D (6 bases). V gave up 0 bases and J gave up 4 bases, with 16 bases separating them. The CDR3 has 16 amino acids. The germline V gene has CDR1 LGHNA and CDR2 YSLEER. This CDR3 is CASSQDGRQGGYEQYF. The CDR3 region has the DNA TGCGCCAGCAGCCAAGATGGGAGGCAGGGTGGGTACGAGCAGTACTTC.

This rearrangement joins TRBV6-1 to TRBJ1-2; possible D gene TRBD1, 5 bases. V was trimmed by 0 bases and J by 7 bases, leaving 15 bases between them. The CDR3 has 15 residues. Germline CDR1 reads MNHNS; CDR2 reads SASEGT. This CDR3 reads CASSEARGRAIGYTF. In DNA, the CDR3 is TGTGCCAGCAGTGAAGCGCGAGGCAGGGCAATTGGCTACACCTTC.

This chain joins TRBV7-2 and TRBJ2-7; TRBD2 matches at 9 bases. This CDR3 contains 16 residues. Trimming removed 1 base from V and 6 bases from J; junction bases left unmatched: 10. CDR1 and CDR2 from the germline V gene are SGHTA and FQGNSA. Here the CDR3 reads CASSLVAGGQIGEQYF. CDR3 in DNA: TGTGCCAGCAGCTTAGTGGCGGGGGGGCAAATAGGCGAGCAGTACTTC.